One and the same sample provided the 11 T cell receptor beta chains below, sequenced in a study of T cells after yellow fever vaccination. TCRdb called the 5' RACE reads again in MiXCR, with one record for every CDR3 protein. The sample yields roughly 330,000 distinct CDR3 sequences, roughly 4.3% seen once. The sample in question was PBMCs, obtained 5 days after the yellow fever booster vaccination. All receptors derive from a man younger than 30 who received the YFV17D yellow fever vaccine.

This clonotype was detected many times. The rearrangement links TRBV7-2 to TRBJ1-4; no reliable D call. This CDR3 spans 14 amino acids. CDR1 is SGHTA and CDR2 is FQGNSA in the germline V gene. Deletions cut 3 bases from V and 7 bases from J, with 12 bases between. In DNA, the CDR3 is TGTGCCAGCAGCTTTGCTACGCGGGGTGAAAAACTGTTTTTT. Translation gives CASSFATRGEKLFF.

This clonotype has only a few counts. The chain combines TRBV4-3 with TRBJ1-2; 7 bases are shared with TRBD1. J was trimmed by 4 bases and V by 1 base; bases with no gene match: 6. Germline values: CDR1 LGHNA, CDR2 YSLEER. The CDR3 has 15 residues. The CDR3 coding sequence is TGCGCCAGCAGCCAAGTTAGGGGGCAGGGCTATGGCTACACCTTC. This translates into CASSQVRGQGYGYTF.

This clonotype was seen a handful of times. The chain couples TRBV2 to TRBJ1-5; the D gene is possibly TRBD1 (5 bases). This CDR3 has 14 residues. Per germline, CDR1 SNHLY and CDR2 FYNNEI. V lost 7 bases and J 4 bases, leaving 14 bases between the germline ends. CDR3 protein: CASKEGTGNQPQHF. The CDR3 coding sequence is TGTGCCAGCAAGGAGGGGACGGGTAATCAGCCCCAGCATTTT.

This clonotype occurred a few times. The V gene is TRBV7-9, the J gene TRBJ2-2; 7 bases match TRBD1. Trimming took 2 bases from V and 0 from J; bases not matched to a gene: 9. The CDR3 runs to 18 residues. Germline V gene lookup returns CDR1 SEHNR and CDR2 FQNEAQ (reference sequence). The CDR3 region has the DNA TGTGCCAGCAGCTTAAGGACAGGCTTGATAGCGAACACCGGGGAGCTGTTTTTT. Amino acid sequence: CASSLRTGLIANTGELFF. The full variable domain, completed using reference TRBV7-9 and TRBJ2-2, is DTGVSQNPRHKITKRGQNVTFRCDPISEHNRLYWYRQTLGQGPEFLTYFQNEAQLEKSRLLSDRFSAERPKGSFSTLEIQRTEQGDSAMYLCASSLRTGLIANTGELFFGEGSRLTVL.

This clonotype was seen more than once but under ten times. V is TRBV6-2 or TRBV6-3 and J is TRBJ2-7; D not resolved. The germline V gene has CDR1 MNHEY and CDR2 SVGEGT. The V end lost 2 bases, the J end lost 2 bases, and 13 bases lay between the germline ends. The CDR3 is made up of 15 amino acids. In DNA form, the CDR3 reads TGTGCCAGCAGTTACCACAGACATAGACCCTACGAGCAGTACGTC. Its protein is CASSYHRHRPYEQYV.

At least ten counts were recorded for this clonotype. V is TRBV12-3 or TRBV12-4 and J is TRBJ2-7, with D maybe TRBD1 (5 bases). V was shortened by 4 bases and J by 6 bases, with 13 bases between the two germline ends. This CDR3 region has 13 residues. CDR3 residues: CASSYGLGREQYV. The DNA of the CDR3 is TGTGCCAGCAGTTATGGTTTGGGGCGCGAGCAGTACGTC.

V usage is TRBV20-1 and J usage is TRBJ1-5; tentatively, D is TRBD1 (6 bases). Trimming pared 1 base from V and 2 bases from J, leaving 12 bases between. The CDR3 has 15 amino acids. Germline CDR1 is DFQATT and CDR2 is SNEGSKA (reference sequence). The chain's CDR3 is CSARANSGGNQPQHF. The CDR3 DNA sequence: TGCAGTGCTAGAGCCAATTCAGGGGGCAATCAGCCCCAGCATTTT.

The V and J genes are TRBV6-6 and TRBJ2-5; D gene uncertain. The V gene lost 9 bases and the J gene lost 2 bases, with 13 bases spanning the gap. Germline values: CDR1 MNHNY, CDR2 SVGAGI (reference sequence). This CDR3 has 13 amino acids. CDR3 region: CASLGLGQETQYF. CDR3 DNA sequence: TGTGCCAGTCTGGGCCTGGGACAAGAGACCCAGTACTTC.

This clonotype has a handful of counts. The chain recombines TRBV29-1 with TRBJ1-4; D gene uncertain. This CDR3 is built from 11 residues. V was shortened by 2 bases and J by 7 bases, with 5 bases between the two germline ends. Germline V gene lookup returns CDR1 SQVTM and CDR2 ANQGSEA. The CDR3 loop is CSVEQVEKLFF. The CDR3, as DNA: TGCAGCGTTGAACAGGTTGAAAAACTGTTTTTT. Full variable domain (rest looked up from reference TRBV29-1 and TRBJ1-4): SAVISQKPSRDICQRGTSLTIQCQVDSQVTMMFWYRQQPGQSLTLIATANQGSEATYESGFVIDKFPISRPNLTFSTLTVSNMSPEDSSIYLCSVEQVEKLFFGSGTQLSVL.

At least ten counts were recorded for this clonotype. J is TRBJ2-5 and V is TRBV20-1; D might be TRBD1 or TRBD2, each matching 5 bases. Germline loops: CDR1 DFQATT, CDR2 SNEGSKA (reference sequence). The CDR3 loop spans 12 amino acids. Deletions cut 3 bases from V and 5 bases from J, with 10 bases between. This CDR3 is CSASWWGETQYF. As DNA, the CDR3 is TGCAGTGCTAGCTGGTGGGGGGAGACCCAGTACTTC.

The chain couples TRBV7-6 to TRBJ2-5; D possibly corresponds to TRBD2 (5 bases). V gave up 4 bases and J gave up 0 bases, with 9 bases separating them. The CDR3 is 14 amino acids. Germline V gene data show CDR1 as SGHVS and CDR2 as FNYEAQ. The CDR3 region has the DNA TGTGCCAGCAGCTCCGGACTGAACCAAGAGACCCAGTACTTC. Translation: CASSSGLNQETQYF.